This T cell receptor (beta chain) was retrieved from a study of CD8 T cells in Susac syndrome. The RNA input was 0.5 to 1 ug, and it was reverse transcribed with random hexamers. One entry per CDR3 protein results from TCRdb running MiXCR on the immunoSEQ multiplex PCR reads. Among around 160,000 distinct CDR3 sequences listed, just under 95% were seen once. Germline loops: CDR1 MNHNY, CDR2 SVGAGI (reference sequence). With 2 bases removed from V and 5 bases from J, the gap between germline ends came to 12 bases. The CDR3 runs to 14 residues. The source of this sequence is a human donor in good health. The rearrangement links TRBV6-6 to TRBJ1-1, with a weak D call TRBD1 (5 bases). The specimen was CD4+ T cells from PBMCs. The CDR3 reads CASSYGYGATEAFF. Here the CDR3 DNA reads TGTGCCAGCAGTTACGGGTACGGGGCAACTGAAGCTTTCTTT.